The 10 T cell receptor beta chains below come from one sample, sequenced in a study of beta chain features in type 1 diabetes. Findings and limits, study-wide: Within each of all four CD4+ subsets, Type 1 diabetes patients had TCRB CDR3s that were moderately but significantly shorter.

All of the isolated RNA was reverse transcribed, so expressed TCRB transcripts were sequenced. This table comes from immunoSEQ multiplex PCR, and its TCRdb copy is limited to in-frame clones, with some not included. Among hundreds of thousands of clones listed, roughly 13% were seen once. Their specific antigens are unknown. Specimen: naive CD4+ T cells from blood. All receptors derive from a man younger than 30 with type 1 diabetes.

The chain employs TRBV4-1 and TRBJ2-7, with D perhaps matching TRBD2 (6 bases). Per germline, CDR1 MGHRA and CDR2 YSYEKL. CDR3 length equals 16 residues. V was shortened by 1 base and J by 3 bases, with 16 bases between the two germline ends. In nucleotides, the CDR3 is TGCGCCAGCAGCCAAGGCCGGGACTCTCGGAGCTACGAGCAGTACTTC. This gives the protein CASSQGRDSRSYEQYF.

The chain recombines TRBV7-9 with TRBJ2-1; TRBD1 matches 9 bases. Germline V CDR1 and CDR2: SEHNR, FQNEAQ (reference sequence). With V trimmed by 5 bases and J by 0 bases, 2 bases remained unmatched. The CDR3 runs 15 residues. CDR3 amino acids: CASSGQGSSYNEQFF. The DNA for the CDR3 is TGTGCCAGCAGCGGACAGGGGAGCTCCTACAATGAGCAGTTCTTC.

The chain links TRBV5-4 to TRBJ2-1, with 12 bases aligning to TRBD2. There are 16 residues in the CDR3. The V segment lost 5 bases and the J segment 0 bases; nucleotides outside the gene matches: 3. Germline V CDR1 and CDR2: SGHNT, YYREEE (reference sequence). The CDR3 sequence is CASRQTSGGSYNEQFF. CDR3 sequence (DNA): TGTGCCAGCAGACAGACTAGCGGGGGCTCCTACAATGAGCAGTTCTTC.

The genes are TRBV6-5 and TRBJ2-2; D gene unclear. Per the germline V gene, CDR1 is MNHEY and CDR2 is SVGAGI. V dropped 2 bases and J dropped 1 base, with 5 bases sitting between them. The CDR3 is made up of 14 amino acids. The CDR3 spells CASSYRRNTGELFF. CDR3 DNA sequence: TGTGCCAGCAGTTACCGCAGGAACACCGGGGAGCTGTTTTTT.

The chain employs TRBV19 and TRBJ2-3; unclear D gene. Looked up from germline, CDR1 is LNHDA and CDR2 is SQIVND (reference sequence). Trimming removed 7 bases at V and 0 bases at J, with 8 bases between. The CDR3 length is 13 residues. The DNA for the CDR3 is TGTGCCAGTAAGCCGGCGAGCACAGATACGCAGTATTTT. Residues: CASKPASTDTQYF.

The genes are TRBV30 and TRBJ1-4; D is unclear. The germline V and J ends were trimmed by 1 base and 5 bases, with 11 bases remaining between them. The CDR3 has 14 residues. Germline CDR1 GTSNPN, CDR2 SVGIG (reference sequence). CDR3 in DNA: TGTGCCTGGAGTGAAGGTCGGGTAAATGAAAAACTGTTTTTT. Its translation: CAWSEGRVNEKLFF.

V usage is TRBV7-2 and J usage is TRBJ2-1; 10 positions match TRBD2. Germline assignment: CDR1 SGHTA and CDR2 FQGNSA. The CDR3 is 17 amino acids. Trimming cost V 1 base and J 11 bases; bases outside gene matches: 14. CDR3 DNA sequence: TGTGCCAGCAGCTTAGTTACTAGCGGGGCCGGCGAGTCAAAGCAGTTCTTC. Its protein is CASSLVTSGAGESKQFF.

V usage is TRBV28 and J usage is TRBJ1-4, with D maybe TRBD1 (5 bases). The CDR3 is made up of 15 amino acids. V was shortened by 5 bases and J by 8 bases, with 18 bases between the two germline ends. Per germline, CDR1 MDHEN and CDR2 SYDVKM. CDR3 amino acids: CASSVTGTLREKLFF. The CDR3 nucleotides read TGTGCCAGCAGTGTCACAGGTACCCTTCGGGAAAAACTGTTTTTT.

This clone was counted a few times. The chain joins TRBV28 to TRBJ1-1, with a possible D match to TRBD1 (5 bases). The V end was cut by 6 bases, the J end by 9 bases, with 17 bases between. The CDR3 runs 13 residues. Per the germline V gene, CDR1 is MDHEN and CDR2 is SYDVKM. The CDR3 protein is CASSHGGIMKAFF. The CDR3, as DNA: TGTGCCAGCAGCCACGGGGGGATCATGAAAGCTTTCTTT.

This clone was found a few times. The chain carries TRBV29-1 and TRBJ2-7; 9 bases agree with TRBD1. This CDR3 is built from 14 residues. Germline values: CDR1 SQVTM, CDR2 ANQGSEA. J was trimmed by 3 bases and V by 2 bases; bases with no gene match: 5. CDR3 sequence: CSVESATGGYEQYF. CDR3 coding DNA: TGCAGCGTTGAATCCGCGACAGGGGGCTACGAGCAGTACTTC.